These T cell receptor beta chains were read from a single sample in a study of neoadjuvant anti-PD-1 for oral cavity cancer. Using immunoSEQ multiplex PCR, the repertoire was profiled, and TCRdb retains in-frame clones only, with some absent. The profile shows 4,500 to 6,000 clones, 58% of them singletons. The sequencing used tumor tissue, collected before nivolumab (anti-PD-1) treatment. Receptors were obtained from a person aged 35 to 85 with oral cavity squamous cell carcinoma. CDR3s include the opening cysteine and the closing phenylalanine or tryptophan. A D gene is named only where the DNA matches it firmly. The size of a clone is reported for some rows only, either as once, few or many, or as a class for expanded clones.

V gene	D gene	J gene	clone size	CDR3 protein	CDR3 DNA
TRBV11-3	NA	TRBJ2-6	few	CASSVEQQGPSGANVLTF	TGTGCCAGCAGCGTGGAACAACAGGGACCCTCTGGGGCCAACGTCCTGACTTTC
TRBV14	NA	TRBJ1-5	few	CASSQGLRQPQHF	TGTGCCAGCAGCCAGGGGTTGCGGCAGCCCCAGCATTTT
TRBV5-4	TRBD2	TRBJ2-7	NA	CASSSGGGATFYEQYF	TGTGCCAGCAGCTCAGGCGGGGGAGCCACATTCTACGAGCAGTACTTC
TRBV7-9	NA	TRBJ1-6	NA	CASSLGQGVNSPLHF	TGTGCCAGCAGCTTAGGGCAGGGAGTAAATTCACCCCTCCACTTT
TRBV2	TRBD1	TRBJ1-4	NA	CASNRPGQGNEKLFF	TGTGCCAGCAACAGGCCGGGACAGGGCAATGAAAAACTGTTTTTT
TRBV4-1	NA	TRBJ2-5	NA	CASSLGGQETQYF	TGCGCCAGCAGTCTAGGGGGGCAAGAGACCCAGTACTTC
TRBV4-1	NA	TRBJ1-2	NA	CASSQGDKEYGYTF	TGCGCCAGCAGCCAAGGGGACAAAGAATATGGCTACACCTTC
TRBV7-2	NA	TRBJ1-5	few	CASSYNNQPQHF	TGTGCCAGCAGCTACAACAATCAGCCCCAGCATTTT
TRBV6-1	TRBD2	TRBJ2-1	NA	CASSEWVAGVKYEQFF	TGTGCCAGCAGTGAATGGGTAGCGGGAGTAAAGTATGAGCAGTTCTTC
TRBV15	NA	TRBJ2-6	NA	CATSEERPGANVLTF	TGTGCCACCAGTGAAGAGCGACCTGGGGCCAACGTCCTGACTTTC
TRBV7-9	NA	TRBJ2-1	once	CASSLGGNPYNEQFF	TGTGCCAGCAGCTTAGGGGGGAACCCCTACAATGAGCAGTTCTTC
TRBV5-1	TRBD1	TRBJ2-7	NA	CASSPTGAYEQYF	TGCGCCAGCAGCCCGACAGGGGCCTACGAGCAGTACTTC
TRBV14	NA	TRBJ2-7	few	CASSQGAWRNNYEQYF	TGTGCCAGCAGCCAAGGGGCTTGGCGGAATAACTACGAGCAGTACTTC
TRBV11-2	NA	TRBJ2-7	NA	CASSLVGGFNEQYF	TGTGCCAGCAGCTTAGTGGGGGGCTTCAACGAGCAGTACTTC
TRBV11-3	NA	TRBJ2-7	NA	CASSLGPTTYEQYF	TGTGCCAGCAGCTTAGGACCGACGACCTACGAGCAGTACTTC
TRBV6-5	TRBD1	TRBJ1-2	NA	CASSDQGGGLGYTF	TGTGCCAGCAGTGATCAGGGGGGGGGATTAGGCTACACCTTC
TRBV15	NA	TRBJ1-3	NA	CATSRGRGGNTIYF	TGTGCCACCAGCAGAGGCCGAGGAGGCAACACCATATATTTT
TRBV7-9	NA	TRBJ2-7	NA	CASSRNTISYEQYF	TGTGCCAGCAGCCGAAACACCATCTCCTACGAGCAGTACTTC
TRBV28	NA	TRBJ1-2	few	CASRRDTNYGYTF	TGTGCCAGCAGACGGGACACTAACTATGGCTACACCTTC
TRBV11-2	NA	TRBJ2-7	once	CASSSGRGGDEQYF	TGTGCCAGCAGCTCCGGGCGGGGCGGCGACGAGCAGTACTTC
TRBV11-2	NA	TRBJ1-2	NA	CASSPGRIYGYTF	TGTGCCAGCAGCCCGGGGCGGATCTATGGCTACACCTTC
TRBV10-2	NA	TRBJ2-7	NA	CASSEGSTTSYEQYF	TGCGCCAGCAGTGAGGGCTCCACGACCTCCTACGAGCAGTACTTC
TRBV27	NA	TRBJ1-1	NA	CASSLGVRAEAFF	TGTGCCAGCAGTTTGGGGGTCCGAGCTGAAGCTTTCTTT
TRBV11-2	NA	TRBJ2-7	NA	CASSLGSWVREQYF	TGTGCCAGCAGCTTAGGATCGTGGGTCCGCGAGCAGTACTTC
TRBV7-6	NA	TRBJ1-5	NA	CASSLNRVTPQHF	TGTGCCAGCAGCCTGAACAGGGTCACGCCCCAGCATTTT
TRBV7-9	TRBD1	TRBJ1-1	NA	CASSGRGRDTEAFF	TGTGCCAGCAGCGGCAGGGGGCGGGACACTGAAGCTTTCTTT
TRBV5-1	TRBD2	TRBJ2-3	NA	CASSADGGKGSTQYF	TGCGCCAGCAGCGCCGACGGGGGGAAAGGCAGTACGCAGTATTTT
TRBV4-2	TRBD2	TRBJ2-7	few	CASSQAGGLYEQYF	TGTGCCAGCAGCCAAGCGGGAGGGCTCTACGAGCAGTACTTC
TRBV6-1	NA	TRBJ2-1	NA	CASSEWGLEQFF	TGTGCCAGCAGTGAATGGGGACTGGAGCAGTTCTTC
TRBV5-6	NA	TRBJ2-1	once	CASSRAGTHYNEQFF	TGTGCCAGCAGCCGAGCCGGGACCCATTACAATGAGCAGTTCTTC
TRBV19	NA	TRBJ2-7	NA	CASRKTAFDPYEQYF	TGTGCCAGTAGAAAGACAGCCTTTGACCCCTACGAGCAGTACTTC
TRBV5-1	TRBD1	TRBJ2-7	once	CASSPRGTGVDEQYF	TGCGCCAGCAGCCCCCGTGGGACAGGGGTCGACGAGCAGTACTTC
TRBV19	NA	TRBJ1-5	NA	CASSSHPGVPNQPQHF	TGTGCCAGTAGTAGCCACCCAGGAGTCCCGAATCAGCCCCAGCATTTT
TRBV5-1	NA	TRBJ2-3	NA	CASSFFTDTQYF	TGCGCCAGCAGCTTCTTTACAGATACGCAGTATTTT
TRBV5-1	TRBD1	TRBJ2-7	NA	CASSRGQTDTYEQYF	TGCGCCAGCAGCCGGGGACAGACAGACACCTACGAGCAGTACTTC
TRBV19	TRBD1	TRBJ1-1	NA	CASSSRDRVFTEAFF	TGTGCCAGTAGTAGCCGGGACAGGGTTTTCACTGAAGCTTTCTTT
TRBV11-3	NA	TRBJ2-2	NA	CASSFGDGNTGELFF	TGTGCCAGCAGCTTTGGGGACGGGAACACCGGGGAGCTGTTTTTT
TRBV18	NA	TRBJ2-7	few	CASSFGTNSYEQYF	TGTGCCAGCTCATTTGGGACAAACTCCTACGAGCAGTACTTC
TRBV27	TRBD1	TRBJ2-2	NA	CASSFWDRDIGELFF	TGTGCCAGCAGTTTCTGGGACAGGGATATCGGGGAGCTGTTTTTT
TRBV11-2	NA	TRBJ2-5	NA	CASSLLAPQETQYF	TGTGCCAGCAGCTTGCTAGCGCCCCAAGAGACCCAGTACTTC
TRBV30	TRBD2	TRBJ2-3	NA	CAWTGLAGVTDTQYF	TGTGCCTGGACGGGACTAGCGGGGGTCACAGATACGCAGTATTTT
TRBV6-4	NA	TRBJ1-5	NA	CASSDRGSNQPQHF	TGTGCCAGCAGTGACAGGGGGAGCAATCAGCCCCAGCATTTT
TRBV6-5	NA	TRBJ1-2	NA	CASSYMRGDYGYTF	TGTGCCAGCAGTTATATGCGGGGTGACTATGGCTACACCTTC
TRBV7-7	NA	TRBJ1-5	few	CASSSTHPSNQPQHF	TGTGCCAGCAGCTCGACACATCCTAGCAATCAGCCCCAGCATTTT
TRBV5-1	TRBD1	TRBJ1-1	NA	CASSLDPGQMNTEAFF	TGCGCCAGCAGCTTGGACCCGGGACAGATGAACACTGAAGCTTTCTTT
TRBV2	NA	TRBJ1-2	few	CASSRRAGYTF	TGTGCCAGCAGTCGACGGGCTGGCTACACCTTC
TRBV19	NA	TRBJ1-5	few	CASSIEGWNQPQHF	TGTGCCAGTAGTATAGAAGGATGGAACCAGCCCCAGCATTTT
TRBV7-9	NA	TRBJ2-3	NA	CASSRRAGASTDTQYF	TGTGCCAGCAGTCGACGGGCGGGGGCGAGCACAGATACGCAGTATTTT
TRBV18	NA	TRBJ1-3	NA	CASSPWSGHDSGNTIYF	TGTGCCAGCTCACCGTGGTCGGGACACGACTCTGGAAACACCATATATTTT
TRBV5-4	NA	TRBJ2-5	few	CASSLARGGPQETQYF	TGTGCCAGCAGCTTGGCGAGGGGGGGCCCCCAAGAGACCCAGTACTTC
TRBV6-6	NA	TRBJ1-1	NA	CASSYSTLNTEAFF	TGTGCCAGCAGTTACTCTACACTGAACACTGAAGCTTTCTTT